The clone carrying this T cell receptor (beta chain) was seen just once. The source of the sample is a study of blood T cell repertoires in COVID-19. For the study at large: Sites in the United States, Italy and Spain provided acute and convalescent COVID-19 samples. T cells, B-cell-depleted T cells, or PBMCs provided the cDNA or gDNA that served as material.

Original handling: Quantification of nucleated cells was approximated via reference gene primer amplification. Some clones are missing from TCRdb's copy, which holds only in-frame ones; the method was immunoSEQ multiplex PCR. V and J calls and clone size follow that table, whereas D and trimming were derived from the DNA. The repertoire consists of about 150,000 clones, with about 85% occurring once and the leading ten covering more than 6.5%. The CDR3 sequence is 15 residues long. The germline V and J ends were trimmed by 4 bases and 4 bases, with 19 bases remaining between them. The germline V gene has CDR1 GTSNPN and CDR2 SVGIG (reference sequence). A Seattle source enrolled patients during active infection and followed them longitudinally.

Sequenced: peripheral blood. The chain is built from TRBV30 and TRBJ1-1; D possibly corresponds to TRBD1 (6 bases). The TCR originated in a woman in her sixties with COVID-19, enrolled during active disease. In DNA form, the CDR3 reads TGTGCCTGGAACTTTGGCCGGGCAGGGGTCACTGAAGCTTTCTTT. Translating it yields CAWNFGRAGVTEAFF.